This T cell receptor beta chain was recorded in a study of cytomegalovirus exposure and HLA in healthy donors. After removal of 5 bases from V and 5 bases from J, the junction contained 11 bases not matched to a gene. Germline loops: CDR1 SGHAT, CDR2 FQNNGV. The CDR3 covers 16 residues. The primer mix had 60 Vbeta and 13 Jbeta primers. The repertoire was sequenced with immunoSEQ multiplex PCR; TCRdb's copy has only in-frame clones and lacks some. The table records 310,000 or so clones, roughly 90% of them present only once. V and J are TRBV11-2 and TRBJ2-1, with 8 bases fitting TRBD2. The origin of this receptor is a woman in her late teens or twenties in good health and CMV-seronegative. Sequencing used PBMCs. CDR3 coding DNA: TGTGCCAGCAGCGGAGTGGGGCGGGGGGCCCACAATGAGCAGTTCTTC. Encoded protein: CASSGVGRGAHNEQFF. Based on the CDR3 plus reference TRBV11-2 and TRBJ2-1, the full variable domain is EAGVAQSPRYKIIEKRQSVAFWCNPISGHATLYWYQQILGQGPKLLIQFQNNGVVDDSQLPKDRFSAERLKGVDSTLKIQPAKLEDSAVYLCASSGVGRGAHNEQFFGPGTRLTVL.